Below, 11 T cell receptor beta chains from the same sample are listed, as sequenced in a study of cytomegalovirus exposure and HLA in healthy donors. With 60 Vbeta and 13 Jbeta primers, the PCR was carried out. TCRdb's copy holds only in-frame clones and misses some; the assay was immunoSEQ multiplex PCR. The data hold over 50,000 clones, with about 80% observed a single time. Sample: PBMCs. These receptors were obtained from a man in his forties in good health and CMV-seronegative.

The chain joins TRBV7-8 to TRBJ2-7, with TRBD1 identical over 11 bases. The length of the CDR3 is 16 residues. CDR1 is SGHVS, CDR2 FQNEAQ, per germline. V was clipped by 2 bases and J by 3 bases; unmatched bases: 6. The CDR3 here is CASSLNSGTGGYEQYF. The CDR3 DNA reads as TGTGCCAGCAGCTTAAATTCGGGGACAGGGGGCTACGAGCAGTACTTC.

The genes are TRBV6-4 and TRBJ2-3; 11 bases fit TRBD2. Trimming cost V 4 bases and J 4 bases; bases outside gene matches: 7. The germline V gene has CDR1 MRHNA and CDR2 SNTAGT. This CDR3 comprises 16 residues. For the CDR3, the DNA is TGTGCCAGCAGTGTCGACGAACTAGCGGGGGCAGATACGCAGTATTTT. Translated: CASSVDELAGADTQYF.

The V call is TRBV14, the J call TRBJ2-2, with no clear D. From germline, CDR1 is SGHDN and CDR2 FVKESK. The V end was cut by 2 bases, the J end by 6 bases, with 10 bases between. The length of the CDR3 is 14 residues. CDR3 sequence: CASSQIRVPGELFF. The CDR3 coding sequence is TGTGCCAGCAGCCAAATCCGGGTACCCGGGGAGCTGTTTTTT.

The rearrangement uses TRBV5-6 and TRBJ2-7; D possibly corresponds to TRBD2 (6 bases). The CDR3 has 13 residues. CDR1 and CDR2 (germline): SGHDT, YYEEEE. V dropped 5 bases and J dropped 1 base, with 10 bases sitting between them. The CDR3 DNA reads TGTGCCAGCAGGAAAGCGGGTTCCTACGAGCAGTACTTC. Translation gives CASRKAGSYEQYF.

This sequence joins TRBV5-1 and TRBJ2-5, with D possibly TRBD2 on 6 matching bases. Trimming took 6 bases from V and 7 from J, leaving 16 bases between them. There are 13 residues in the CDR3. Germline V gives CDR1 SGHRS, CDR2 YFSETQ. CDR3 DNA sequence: TGCGCCAGCAACCAAGCGGGTCCGGGGACCCAGTACTTC. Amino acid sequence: CASNQAGPGTQYF.

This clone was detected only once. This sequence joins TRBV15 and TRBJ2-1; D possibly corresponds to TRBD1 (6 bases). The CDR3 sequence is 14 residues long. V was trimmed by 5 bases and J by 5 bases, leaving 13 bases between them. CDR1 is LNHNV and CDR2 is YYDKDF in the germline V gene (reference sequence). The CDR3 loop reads CATSRTDFHNEQFF. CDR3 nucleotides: TGTGCCACCAGCCGGACAGATTTTCACAATGAGCAGTTCTTC.

The CDR3 protein is CASSPMDGAPLNLNTEAFF. CDR3 DNA: TGTGCCAGCAGTCCTATGGATGGGGCCCCCCTTAACCTGAACACTGAAGCTTTCTTT. The chain combines TRBV27 with TRBJ1-1; D is perhaps TRBD1 (5 bases). Per germline, CDR1 MNHEY and CDR2 SMNVEV (reference sequence). V lost 5 bases, J lost 0 bases, and 25 bases lay in between. The CDR3 extends over 19 amino acids.

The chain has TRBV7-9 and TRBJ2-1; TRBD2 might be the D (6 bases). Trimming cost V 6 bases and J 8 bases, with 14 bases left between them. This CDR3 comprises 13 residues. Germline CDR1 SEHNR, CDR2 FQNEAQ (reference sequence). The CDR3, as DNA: TGTGCCAGCAGTCCGGACTATTTCGATGAGCAGTTCTTC. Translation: CASSPDYFDEQFF.

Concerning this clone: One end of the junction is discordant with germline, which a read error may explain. In DNA form, the CDR3 reads TGTGCCAGCAGCTTGGGGAGCCGGACACCAGACTTT. Encoded protein: CASSLGSRTPDF. The rearrangement uses TRBV5-6 and TRBJ1-1, with a weak D call TRBD1 (5 bases). This CDR3 has 12 residues. Germline CDR1 SGHDT, CDR2 YYEEEE. The entire variable domain, with the rest obtained from reference TRBV5-6 and TRBJ1-1, is as follows: DAGVTQSPTHLIKTRGQQVTLRCSPKSGHDTVSWYQQALGQGPQFIFQYYEEEERQRGNFPDRFSGHQFPNYSSELNVNALLLGDSALYLCASSLGSRTPDFGQGTRLTVV.

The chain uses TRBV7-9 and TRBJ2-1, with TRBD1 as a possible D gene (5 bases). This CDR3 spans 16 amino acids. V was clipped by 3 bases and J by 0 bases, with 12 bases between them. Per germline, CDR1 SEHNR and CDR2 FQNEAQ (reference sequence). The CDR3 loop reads CASSFWGTHSYNEQFF. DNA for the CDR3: TGTGCCAGCAGCTTTTGGGGCACTCACTCCTACAATGAGCAGTTCTTC.

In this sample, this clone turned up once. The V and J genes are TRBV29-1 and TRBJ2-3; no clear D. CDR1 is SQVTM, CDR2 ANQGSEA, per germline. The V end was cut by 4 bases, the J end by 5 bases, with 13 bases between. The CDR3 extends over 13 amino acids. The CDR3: CSVGTPPGDTQYF. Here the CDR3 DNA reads TGCAGCGTTGGAACTCCCCCCGGAGATACGCAGTATTTT.